Following are 27 T cell receptor beta chains from one sample sequenced in a study of cytotoxic CD8 clonotypes in ibrutinib-treated CLL. The method was immunoSEQ multiplex PCR; TCRdb's version includes in-frame clones alone and lacks a portion of them. The table records a few hundred thousand clones, 67% of them present only once. Sample: PBMCs, taken after 36 months of ibrutinib treatment. These receptors originate from a human donor with chronic lymphocytic leukemia.

The gene calls are TRBV29-1 and TRBJ1-1; unclear D gene. CDR3 length equals 12 residues. Germline CDR1 SQVTM, CDR2 ANQGSEA. The ends were cut back, 5 bases at V and 8 bases at J, with 15 bases in the middle. CDR3 sequence: CSVPSYKGEAFF. In DNA, the CDR3 is TGCAGCGTTCCTTCCTACAAGGGAGAAGCTTTCTTT.

This chain connects TRBV4-2 to TRBJ2-7; 9 nucleotides align to TRBD1. The CDR3 totals 14 residues. Germline CDR1 LGHNA, CDR2 YNFKEQ. V dropped 3 bases and J dropped 3; count of bases not matched to a gene: 3. CDR3 amino acids: CASSHRDRDYEQYF. CDR3 sequence (DNA): TGTGCCAGCAGCCACCGGGACAGGGACTACGAGCAGTACTTC.

V gene TRBV6-1 combines with J gene TRBJ2-7; no clear D. Looked up from germline, CDR1 is MNHNS and CDR2 is SASEGT. CDR3 size: 14 residues. V shed 1 base and J shed 0 bases, with 7 bases lying between them. This chain's CDR3 is CASSEGRSSYEQYF. CDR3 sequence (DNA): TGTGCCAGCAGTGAAGGTAGAAGCTCCTACGAGCAGTACTTC.

This chain's CDR3 is CASSAWGLYYEQYF. The CDR3, as DNA: TGTGCCAGCAGCGCATGGGGGCTCTACTACGAGCAGTACTTC. The chain links TRBV28 to TRBJ2-7; D perhaps matches TRBD1 (6 bases). Germline lookup yields CDR1 MDHEN and CDR2 SYDVKM. There are 14 residues in the CDR3. Trimming shortened V by 6 bases and J by 3 bases, and 15 bases separated the two germline ends.

The rearrangement joins TRBV25-1 to TRBJ1-4; the D gene is possibly TRBD1 (5 bases). Germline V gives CDR1 MGHDK, CDR2 SYGVNS. The V gene lost 3 bases and the J gene lost 3 bases, with 11 bases spanning the gap. The CDR3 covers 15 residues. The CDR3 DNA is TGTGCCAGCAGTGAGTCGCCAGGGTCTAATGAAAAACTGTTTTTT. Its translation: CASSESPGSNEKLFF.

V gene TRBV29-1 combines with J gene TRBJ1-1; D remains unclear. The CDR3 runs to 13 residues. Germline CDR1 and CDR2: SQVTM and ANQGSEA. V lost 3 bases to trimming and J lost 6 bases, with 14 bases between them. The CDR3 loop is CSVERRVNAEAFF. CDR3 sequence (DNA): TGCAGCGTTGAGCGAAGGGTTAACGCTGAAGCTTTCTTT.

This clone occurred a few times. The chain joins TRBV4-1 to TRBJ2-3, with TRBD1 matching over 7 bases. Germline CDR1 MGHRA, CDR2 YSYEKL. The CDR3 sequence is 13 residues long. The ends lost 5 bases at V and 9 bases at J; junction bases unmatched: 8. The CDR3 DNA reads as TGCGCCAGCAGCACTCCCGGGACAGCCACGCAGTATTTT. Translating it yields CASSTPGTATQYF.

The gene calls are TRBV7-6 and TRBJ2-7; D is tentatively TRBD1 or TRBD2 (7 bases each). Germline CDR1 and CDR2: SGHVS and FNYEAQ. V lost 5 bases, J lost 4 bases, and 18 bases lay in between. CDR3 length: 15 residues. For the CDR3, the DNA is TGTGCCAGCAGCCCTGGACAGGACGGGGGGTACGAGCAGTACTTC. This gives the protein CASSPGQDGGYEQYF.

This chain joins TRBV28 and TRBJ2-2; 9 bases are a match to TRBD2. J lost 5 bases, V lost 5 bases, and 6 bases had no gene match. Germline CDR1 reads MDHEN; CDR2 reads SYDVKM. The CDR3 runs to 15 residues. CDR3 sequence reads: CASSIISGRTGELFF. The CDR3 nucleotides read TGTGCCAGCAGTATTATAAGCGGGAGGACCGGGGAGCTGTTTTTT.

This clone was observed a few times. The DNA of the CDR3 is TGCGCCAGCAGCCAACATGACAGGGACCATCGGCCCCAGCATTTT. Translated, it gives CASSQHDRDHRPQHF. V gene TRBV4-1 combines with J gene TRBJ1-5; TRBD1 agrees at 7 bases. The CDR3 contains 15 residues. Germline V gene lookup returns CDR1 MGHRA and CDR2 YSYEKL. V lost 2 bases, J lost 9 bases, and 10 bases stayed unmatched.

V gene TRBV9 combines with J gene TRBJ2-1, with TRBD2 matching 9 bases. Trimming removed 4 bases from V and 6 bases from J; junction bases left unmatched: 17. Germline values: CDR1 SGDLS, CDR2 YYNGEE. The CDR3 runs to 18 residues. The CDR3 is CASSPTLGLAGPFNEQFF. The DNA of the CDR3 is TGTGCCAGCAGCCCAACCCTCGGGCTAGCGGGGCCGTTCAATGAGCAGTTCTTC.

The CDR3 loop reads CASSLWGISNTEAFF. Here the CDR3 DNA reads TGTGCCAGCAGCTTATGGGGGATCTCGAACACTGAAGCTTTCTTT. This chain connects TRBV7-2 to TRBJ1-1; TRBD1 is a possible D gene (5 bases). V was pared by 2 bases and J by 1 base, with 11 bases between. Germline assignment: CDR1 SGHTA and CDR2 FQGNSA. CDR3 size: 15 residues.

The chain has TRBV29-1 and TRBJ2-7; D not resolved. CDR1 and CDR2 (germline): SQVTM, ANQGSEA. The CDR3 extends over 12 amino acids. The V end lost 4 bases, the J end lost 2 bases, and 9 bases lay between the germline ends. The CDR3 nucleotides are TGCAGCGTTGGACATACCACCTACGAGCAGTACTTC. Encoded protein: CSVGHTTYEQYF.

The CDR3 region is CASRVWLGTPGNTIYF. The CDR3 DNA follows: TGTGCCAGTAGGGTCTGGTTGGGGACACCCGGAAACACCATATATTTT. The chain joins TRBV19 to TRBJ1-3, with TRBD1 as a possible D gene (6 bases). Germline V gene data show CDR1 as LNHDA and CDR2 as SQIVND (reference sequence). The CDR3 contains 16 residues. V lost 6 bases and J lost 4, with 19 bases in between.

This clone was recorded only once. The chain has TRBV4-2 and TRBJ2-1, with 7 bases aligning to TRBD1. This CDR3 is 16 amino acids long. CDR1 and CDR2 from the germline V gene are LGHNA and YNFKEQ. Trimming at V came to 0 bases and at J to 0 bases, leaving 2 bases not matched to a gene. The CDR3 DNA reads as TGTGCCAGCAGCCAAGAGGGGACAGTCTCCTACAATGAGCAGTTCTTC. Amino acid sequence: CASSQEGTVSYNEQFF.

The chain links TRBV10-3 to TRBJ2-3; D gene ambiguous. Germline V lookup: CDR1 ENHRY, CDR2 SYGVKD. V lost 0 bases and J lost 2, with 6 bases in between. The CDR3 extends over 14 amino acids. DNA of the CDR3: TGTGCCATCAGTGAGTCGGGCACCACAGATACGCAGTATTTT. This encodes CAISESGTTDTQYF.

CDR3 residues: CASSLGLGTGELFF. Here the CDR3 DNA reads TGTGCCAGCAGCTTGGGGTTGGGCACCGGGGAGCTGTTTTTT. The V gene is TRBV5-6, the J gene TRBJ2-2; unclear D gene. The CDR3 extends over 14 amino acids. V lost 0 bases, J lost 4 bases, and 7 bases lay in between. Germline V gene data show CDR1 as SGHDT and CDR2 as YYEEEE.

This chain joins TRBV11-2 and TRBJ2-2; TRBD1 might be the D (5 bases). The CDR3 length is 14 residues. The germline V and J ends were trimmed by 7 bases and 0 bases, with 9 bases remaining between them. Germline CDR1 SGHAT, CDR2 FQNNGV. The CDR3 region is CASIRAPNTGELFF. The DNA of the CDR3 is TGTGCCAGCATCAGGGCTCCGAACACCGGGGAGCTGTTTTTT. The whole variable domain, filled in from reference TRBV11-2 and TRBJ2-2, reads EAGVAQSPRYKIIEKRQSVAFWCNPISGHATLYWYQQILGQGPKLLIQFQNNGVVDDSQLPKDRFSAERLKGVDSTLKIQPAKLEDSAVYLCASIRAPNTGELFFGEGSRLTVL.

The chain couples TRBV7-8 to TRBJ2-3; D may be TRBD1 or TRBD2 (5 bases each). Germline V gene data show CDR1 as SGHVS and CDR2 as FQNEAQ. The CDR3 runs to 12 residues. Trimming removed 5 bases from V and 7 bases from J, with 10 bases in between. For the CDR3, the DNA is TGTGCCAGCAGCCGAGGGGAGAATACGCAGTATTTT. Its translation: CASSRGENTQYF.

The genes are TRBV15 and TRBJ2-1; D is unclear. Germline CDR1 is LNHNV and CDR2 is YYDKDF (reference sequence). This CDR3 spans 11 amino acids. The V end was cut by 1 base, the J end by 11 bases, with 6 bases between. CDR3 protein: CATSRGRQQFF. CDR3 coding DNA: TGTGCCACCAGCAGAGGACGTCAGCAGTTCTTC.

The chain employs TRBV4-3 and TRBJ1-2; 7 positions match TRBD1. The CDR3 loop spans 18 amino acids. V lost 1 base, J lost 6 bases, and 17 bases stayed unmatched. Germline V lookup: CDR1 LGHNA, CDR2 YSLEER. The CDR3 DNA reads TGCGCCAGCAGCCAAGGGGGGGGAGGGGGCAGAAGTCGAAATGGCTACACCTTC. Encoded protein: CASSQGGGGGRSRNGYTF.

This sequence joins TRBV7-6 and TRBJ2-1; TRBD1 might be the D (5 bases). The germline V and J ends were trimmed by 3 bases and 7 bases, with 10 bases remaining between them. Per the germline V gene, CDR1 is SGHVS and CDR2 is FNYEAQ. This CDR3 is built from 13 residues. The CDR3 loop is CASSLVRGNEQFF. The DNA for the CDR3 is TGTGCCAGCAGCTTGGTAAGGGGTAATGAGCAGTTCTTC.

The chain carries TRBV5-6 and TRBJ2-7; TRBD1 agrees at 8 bases. In germline, CDR1 is SGHDT, CDR2 YYEEEE. After removal of 4 bases from V and 3 bases from J, the junction contained 3 bases not matched to a gene. This CDR3 has 13 residues. CDR3 nucleotide sequence: TGTGCCAGCAGCAGGACAGGGTACTACGAGCAGTACTTC. Translation gives CASSRTGYYEQYF.

V and J are TRBV10-2 and TRBJ2-7; D perhaps matches TRBD1 (6 bases). The germline V gene encodes CDR1 WSHSY and CDR2 SAAADI. V lost 7 bases to trimming and J lost 5 bases, with 15 bases between them. The CDR3 totals 13 residues. The CDR3 is CASKRQVSDEQYF. The CDR3 DNA sequence: TGCGCCAGCAAACGACAGGTGAGCGACGAGCAGTACTTC.

J is TRBJ2-3 and V is TRBV12-5; TRBD1 is a possible D gene (5 bases). Germline assignment: CDR1 LGHNT and CDR2 FRNRAP. The length of the CDR3 is 15 residues. Trimming removed 3 bases from V and 2 bases from J, with 12 bases in between. CDR3 in DNA: TGTGCTAGTGGTTTCGGGCAGGGATCCACAGATACGCAGTATTTT. Its protein is CASGFGQGSTDTQYF.

The J gene is TRBJ2-1, the V gene TRBV7-8; 8 positions agree with TRBD1. Germline values: CDR1 SGHVS, CDR2 FQNEAQ. Losses at the gene ends were 8 bases for V and 2 bases for J; bases not matched to a gene: 5. The CDR3 totals 14 residues. CDR3 amino acids: CASFGTGTYNEQFF. Here the CDR3 DNA reads TGTGCCAGCTTTGGGACAGGCACCTACAATGAGCAGTTCTTC.

The table lists this clone with a few counts. The J gene is TRBJ2-7, the V gene TRBV5-8, with D uncertain. This CDR3 has 11 residues. V lost 6 bases and J lost 9, with 13 bases in between. The germline gives CDR1 SGHTS, CDR2 YDEGEE. In DNA, the CDR3 is TGTGCCAGCACCCCCGGTCCGTCGCAGTACTTC. Protein sequence: CASTPGPSQYF.